This T cell receptor (beta chain) originates from a study of T cells in Graves' hyperthyroidism and ophthalmopathy. Across the study: Once the initial diagnosis was made, peripheral blood was obtained before any treatment.

General study points: Peripheral blood also featured most of the thyroid clonotypes expanded above 0.001.

Points on this clonotype: Its antigen is currently unknown.

Amplification targeted TCR beta CDR3 regions from RNA transcripts. A first-round RT-PCR of the TCR CDR3 used the HTBI primer set. TCRdb redid the calling of the multiplex PCR reads with MiXCR, one entry per CDR3 protein. In the table there are hundreds of thousands of distinct CDR3 sequences, around a quarter of which are singletons. Sequencing was performed on blood. The sequence was obtained from a man aged 50-60 years with Graves' hyperthyroidism.

The CDR3 DNA reads TGCGCCAGCAGCTTGGACTCGTATAACGGGGAGCTGTTTTTT. It encodes CASSLDSYNGELFF. V gene TRBV5-1 combines with J gene TRBJ2-2; D is unclear. V lost 0 bases, J lost 7 bases, and 10 bases lay in between. The CDR3 totals 14 residues. The germline V gene encodes CDR1 SGHRS and CDR2 YFSETQ.